This TCR beta chain was obtained from a study of shared clonotypes between healthy human individuals. Findings of the study overall: Having only a few donors restricted how much genetic and exposure-history diversity was captured.

Samples left unsorted employed tens of millions of PBMCs for genomic DNA. Libraries were prepared by immunoSEQ multiplex PCR; TCRdb keeps only in-frame clonotypes and omits some of them. Altogether 75,000 to 100,000 clones are present, around 43% being singletons, with the ten largest covering about 14%. This CDR3 has 13 amino acids. The germline V gene encodes CDR1 SGHVS and CDR2 FQNEAQ. V shed 5 bases and J shed 4 bases, with 11 bases lying between them. This clone has a single count. Its antigen is unknown. Specimen: PBMCs. The chain uses TRBV7-8 and TRBJ1-2; D is undetermined. The clonotype originates from a middle-aged woman in good health. Some clones in this sample may be carry-over from other donors' samples. CDR3 region: CASSISSLYGYTF. In DNA, the CDR3 is TGTGCCAGCAGCATCAGCTCCCTCTATGGCTACACCTTC.